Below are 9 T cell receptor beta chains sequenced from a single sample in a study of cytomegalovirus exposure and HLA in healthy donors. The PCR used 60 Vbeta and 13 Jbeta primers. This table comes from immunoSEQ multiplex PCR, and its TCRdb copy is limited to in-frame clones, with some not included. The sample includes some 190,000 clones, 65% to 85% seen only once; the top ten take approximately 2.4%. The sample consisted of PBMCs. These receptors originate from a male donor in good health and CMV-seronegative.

CDR3 DNA: TGTGCCACCAGCAGAGTAGTCGGGACAGGGGTTGCCTACGAGCAGTACTTC. This codes for CATSRVVGTGVAYEQYF. The chain carries TRBV15 and TRBJ2-7; 10 bases line up with TRBD1. Germline values: CDR1 LNHNV, CDR2 YYDKDF (reference sequence). V was pared by 1 base and J by 2 bases, with 8 bases of the junction left unmatched. CDR3 length: 17 residues.

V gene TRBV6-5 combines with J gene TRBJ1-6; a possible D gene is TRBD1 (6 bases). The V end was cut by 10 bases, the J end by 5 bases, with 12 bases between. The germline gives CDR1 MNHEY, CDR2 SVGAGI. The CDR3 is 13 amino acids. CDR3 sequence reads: CATRQENNSPLHF. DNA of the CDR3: TGTGCCACCCGACAGGAGAATAATTCACCCCTCCACTTT.

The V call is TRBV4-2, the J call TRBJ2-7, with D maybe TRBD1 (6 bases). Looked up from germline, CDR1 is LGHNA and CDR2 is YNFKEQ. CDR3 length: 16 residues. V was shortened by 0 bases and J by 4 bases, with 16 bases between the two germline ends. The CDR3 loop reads CASSQEGVGGFYEQYF. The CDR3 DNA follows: TGTGCCAGCAGCCAAGAGGGTGTTGGGGGCTTTTACGAGCAGTACTTC.

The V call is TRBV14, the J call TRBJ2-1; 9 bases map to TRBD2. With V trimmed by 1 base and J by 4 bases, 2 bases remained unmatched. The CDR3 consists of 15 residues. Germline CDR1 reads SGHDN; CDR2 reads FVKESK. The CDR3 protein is CASSQGTSAYNEQFF. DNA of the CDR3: TGTGCCAGCAGCCAAGGGACTAGCGCTTACAATGAGCAGTTCTTC.

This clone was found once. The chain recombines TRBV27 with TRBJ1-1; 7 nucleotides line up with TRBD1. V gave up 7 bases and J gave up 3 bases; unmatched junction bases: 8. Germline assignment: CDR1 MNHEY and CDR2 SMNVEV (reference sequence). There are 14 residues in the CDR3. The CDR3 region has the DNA TGTGCCAGCACCCCCGACAGGGCCCACACTGAAGCTTTCTTT. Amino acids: CASTPDRAHTEAFF.

CDR3 sequence (DNA): TGCGCCAGCAGCTTGGCAGCGGGGCTGTTCGCGAACACCGGGGAGCTGTTTTTT. This sequence encodes CASSLAAGLFANTGELFF. The genes are TRBV5-1 and TRBJ2-2; 7 nucleotides match TRBD2. The V gene end was trimmed by 0 bases and the J gene end by 0 bases; junction bases not matched to a gene: 8. The CDR3 is made up of 18 amino acids. Germline CDR1 and CDR2: SGHRS and YFSETQ. Using reference TRBV5-1 and TRBJ2-2 for the parts outside the CDR3, the full variable domain is KAGVTQTPRYLIKTRGQQVTLSCSPISGHRSVSWYQQTPGQGLQFLFEYFSETQRNKGNFPGRFSGRQFSNSRSEMNVSTLELGDSALYLCASSLAAGLFANTGELFFGEGSRLTVL.

The CDR3 region has the DNA TGTGCCAGCAGTTTAGACCCCCTAGCGGGAGAAGGCCGGGAGCTGTTTTTT. This gives the protein CASSLDPLAGEGRELFF. The J gene is TRBJ2-2, the V gene TRBV27; 10 positions match TRBD2. This CDR3 is built from 17 residues. From germline, CDR1 is MNHEY and CDR2 SMNVEV (reference sequence). The trim removed 2 bases at V and 9 bases at J, leaving 12 bases unmatched.

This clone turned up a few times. The CDR3 is CASSLRGGYTF. The CDR3 DNA is TGTGCCAGCAGCTTAAGAGGTGGCTACACCTTC. The chain joins TRBV7-2 to TRBJ1-2; D is undetermined. Per the germline V gene, CDR1 is SGHTA and CDR2 is FQGNSA. Trimming shortened V by 2 bases and J by 7 bases, and 5 bases separated the two germline ends. The CDR3 sequence is 11 residues long.

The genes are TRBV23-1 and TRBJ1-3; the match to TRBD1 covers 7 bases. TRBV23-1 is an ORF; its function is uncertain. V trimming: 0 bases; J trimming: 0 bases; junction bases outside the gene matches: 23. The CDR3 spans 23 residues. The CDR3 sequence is CASSQSQTSQGIAEPTSGNTIYF. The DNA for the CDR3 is TGCGCCAGCAGTCAATCCCAAACCTCACAGGGGATTGCAGAGCCGACCTCTGGAAACACCATATATTTT.